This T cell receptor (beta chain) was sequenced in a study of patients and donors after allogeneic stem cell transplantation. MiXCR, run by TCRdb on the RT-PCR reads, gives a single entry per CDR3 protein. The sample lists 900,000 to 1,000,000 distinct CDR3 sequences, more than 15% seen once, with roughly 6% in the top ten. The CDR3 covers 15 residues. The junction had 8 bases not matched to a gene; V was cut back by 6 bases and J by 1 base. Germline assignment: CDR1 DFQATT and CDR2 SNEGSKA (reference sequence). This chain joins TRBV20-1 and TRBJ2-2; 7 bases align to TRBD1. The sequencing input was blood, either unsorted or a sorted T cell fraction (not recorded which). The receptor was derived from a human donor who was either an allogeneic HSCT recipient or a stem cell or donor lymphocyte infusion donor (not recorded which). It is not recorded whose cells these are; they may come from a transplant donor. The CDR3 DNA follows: TGCAGTGCGACGACCAGGGGGTGGAACACCGGGGAGCTGTTTTTT. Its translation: CSATTRGWNTGELFF.